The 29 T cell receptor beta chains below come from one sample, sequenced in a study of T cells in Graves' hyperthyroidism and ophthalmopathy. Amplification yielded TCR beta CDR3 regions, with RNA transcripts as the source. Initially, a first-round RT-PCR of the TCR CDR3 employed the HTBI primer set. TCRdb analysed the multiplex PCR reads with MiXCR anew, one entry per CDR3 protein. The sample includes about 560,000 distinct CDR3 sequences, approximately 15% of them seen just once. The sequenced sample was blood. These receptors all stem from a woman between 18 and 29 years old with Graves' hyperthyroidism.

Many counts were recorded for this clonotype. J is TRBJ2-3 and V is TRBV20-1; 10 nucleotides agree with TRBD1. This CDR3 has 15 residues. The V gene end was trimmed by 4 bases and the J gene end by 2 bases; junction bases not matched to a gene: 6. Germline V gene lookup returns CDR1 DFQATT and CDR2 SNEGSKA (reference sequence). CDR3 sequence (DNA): TGCAGTGCTAACTCCGGGACAGGGGACACAGATACGCAGTATTTT. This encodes CSANSGTGDTDTQYF.

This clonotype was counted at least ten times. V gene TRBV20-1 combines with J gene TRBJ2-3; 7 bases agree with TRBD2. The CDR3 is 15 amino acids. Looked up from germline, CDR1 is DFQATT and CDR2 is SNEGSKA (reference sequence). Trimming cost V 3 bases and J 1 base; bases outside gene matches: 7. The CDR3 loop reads CSASRFRGGTDTQYF. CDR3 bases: TGCAGTGCTAGTCGTTTCCGGGGGGGCACAGATACGCAGTATTTT.

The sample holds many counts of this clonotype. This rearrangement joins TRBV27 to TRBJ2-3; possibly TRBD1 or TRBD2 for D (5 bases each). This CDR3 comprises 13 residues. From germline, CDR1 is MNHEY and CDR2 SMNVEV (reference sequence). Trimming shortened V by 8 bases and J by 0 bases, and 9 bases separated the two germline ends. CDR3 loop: CASRGSSTDTQYF. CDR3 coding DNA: TGTGCCAGCCGGGGCTCTAGCACAGATACGCAGTATTTT.

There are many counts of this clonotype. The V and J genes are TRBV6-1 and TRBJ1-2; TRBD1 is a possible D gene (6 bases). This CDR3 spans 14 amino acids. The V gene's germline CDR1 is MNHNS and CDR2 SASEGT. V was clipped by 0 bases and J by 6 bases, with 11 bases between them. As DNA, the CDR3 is TGTGCCAGCAGTGAAGCAAGGGACAAAGATGGCTACACCTTC. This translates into CASSEARDKDGYTF.

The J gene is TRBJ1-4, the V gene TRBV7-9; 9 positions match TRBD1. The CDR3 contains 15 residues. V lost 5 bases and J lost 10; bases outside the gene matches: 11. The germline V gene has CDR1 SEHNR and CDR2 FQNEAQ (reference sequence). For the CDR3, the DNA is TGTGCCAGCAGCACCACCGGGACAGGGATCGCAAAACTGTTTTTT. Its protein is CASSTTGTGIAKLFF.

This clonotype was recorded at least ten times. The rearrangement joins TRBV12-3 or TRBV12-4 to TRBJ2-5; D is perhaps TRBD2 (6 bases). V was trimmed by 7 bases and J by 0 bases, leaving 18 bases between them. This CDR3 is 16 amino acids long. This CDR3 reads CASTLNNGGYQETQYF. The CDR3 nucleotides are TGTGCCAGCACCCTAAACAACGGGGGATACCAAGAGACCCAGTACTTC.

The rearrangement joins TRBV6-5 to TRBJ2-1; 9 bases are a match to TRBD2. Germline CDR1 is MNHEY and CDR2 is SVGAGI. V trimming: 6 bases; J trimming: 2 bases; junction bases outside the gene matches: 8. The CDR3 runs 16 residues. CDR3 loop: CASSRHSGSTYNEQFF. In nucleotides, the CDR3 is TGTGCCAGCAGCCGACATAGCGGGAGCACCTACAATGAGCAGTTCTTC.

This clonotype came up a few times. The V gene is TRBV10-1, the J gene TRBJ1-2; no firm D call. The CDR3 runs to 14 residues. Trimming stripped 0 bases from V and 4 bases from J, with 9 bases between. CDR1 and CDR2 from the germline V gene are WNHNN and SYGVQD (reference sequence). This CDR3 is CASSESRGTYGYTF. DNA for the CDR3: TGCGCCAGCAGTGAGTCTCGGGGTACCTATGGCTACACCTTC.

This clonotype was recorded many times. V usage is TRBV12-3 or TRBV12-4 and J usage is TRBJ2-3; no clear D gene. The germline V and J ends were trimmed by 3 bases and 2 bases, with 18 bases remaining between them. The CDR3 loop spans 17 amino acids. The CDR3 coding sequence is TGTGCCAGCAGTTTTATGTTGGAAGTTGGAAACACAGATACGCAGTATTTT. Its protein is CASSFMLEVGNTDTQYF.

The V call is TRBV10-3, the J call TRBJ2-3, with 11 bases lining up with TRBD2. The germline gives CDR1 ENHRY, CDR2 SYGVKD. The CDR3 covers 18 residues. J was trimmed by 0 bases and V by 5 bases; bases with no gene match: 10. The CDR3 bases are TGTGCCATCAGTACAGGGGCCGGGACTAGCGGTAGCACAGATACGCAGTATTTT. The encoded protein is CAISTGAGTSGSTDTQYF.

The CDR3 sequence is CASSDRTVITYNSPLHF. Here the CDR3 DNA reads TGTGCCAGCAGCGATCGGACAGTAATCACCTATAATTCACCCCTCCACTTT. The chain employs TRBV7-9 and TRBJ1-6; D might be TRBD1 (6 bases). The V end lost 5 bases, the J end lost 2 bases, and 16 bases lay between the germline ends. Per germline, CDR1 SEHNR and CDR2 FQNEAQ (reference sequence). The CDR3 covers 17 residues.

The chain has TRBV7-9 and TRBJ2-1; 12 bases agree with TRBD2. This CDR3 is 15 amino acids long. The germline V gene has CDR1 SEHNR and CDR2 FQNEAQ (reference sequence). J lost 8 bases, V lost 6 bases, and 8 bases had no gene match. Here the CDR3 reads CASRSTSGSLHEQFF. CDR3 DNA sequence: TGTGCCAGCAGGTCGACTAGCGGGAGTCTCCATGAGCAGTTCTTC.

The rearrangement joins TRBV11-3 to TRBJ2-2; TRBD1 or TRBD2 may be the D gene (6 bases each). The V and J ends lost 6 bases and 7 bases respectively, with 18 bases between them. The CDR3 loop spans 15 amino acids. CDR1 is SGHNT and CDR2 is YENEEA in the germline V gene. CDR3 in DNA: TGTGCCAGCAGTTTGGTAGGGGGGCCGGTCGGGGAGCTGTTTTTT. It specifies CASSLVGGPVGELFF.

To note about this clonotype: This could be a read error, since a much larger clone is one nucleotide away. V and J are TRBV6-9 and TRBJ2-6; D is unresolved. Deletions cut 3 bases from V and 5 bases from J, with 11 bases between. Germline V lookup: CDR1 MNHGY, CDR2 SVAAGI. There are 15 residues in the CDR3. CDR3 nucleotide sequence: TGTGCCAGCAGTTACGCCGGGCCTTGGGCCAACGTCCTGACTTTC. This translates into CASSYAGPWANVLTF.

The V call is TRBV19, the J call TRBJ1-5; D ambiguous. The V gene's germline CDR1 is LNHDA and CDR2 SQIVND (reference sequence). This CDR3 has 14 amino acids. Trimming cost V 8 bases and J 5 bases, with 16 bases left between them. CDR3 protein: CASHRGLPDQPQHF. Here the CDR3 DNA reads TGTGCCAGTCATAGAGGGCTGCCGGATCAGCCCCAGCATTTT.

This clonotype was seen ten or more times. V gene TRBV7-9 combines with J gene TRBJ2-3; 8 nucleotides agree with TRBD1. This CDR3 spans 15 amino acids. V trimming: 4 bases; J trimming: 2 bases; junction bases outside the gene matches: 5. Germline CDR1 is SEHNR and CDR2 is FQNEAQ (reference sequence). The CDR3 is CASSSQTGATDTQYF. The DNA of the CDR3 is TGTGCCAGCAGCTCCCAGACAGGGGCCACAGATACGCAGTATTTT.

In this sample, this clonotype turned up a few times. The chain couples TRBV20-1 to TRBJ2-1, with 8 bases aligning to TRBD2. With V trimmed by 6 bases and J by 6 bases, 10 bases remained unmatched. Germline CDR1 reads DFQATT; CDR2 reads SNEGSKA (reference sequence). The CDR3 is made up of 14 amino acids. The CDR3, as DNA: TGCAGTGCAAAGAGAAGCGGGAGCGCCAATGAGCAGTTCTTC. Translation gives CSAKRSGSANEQFF.

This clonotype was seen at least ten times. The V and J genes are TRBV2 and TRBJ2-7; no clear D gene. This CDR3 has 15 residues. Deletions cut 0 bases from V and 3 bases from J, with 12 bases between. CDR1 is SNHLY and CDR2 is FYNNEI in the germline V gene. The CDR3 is CASSEAGGEYYEQYF. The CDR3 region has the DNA TGTGCCAGCAGTGAAGCGGGCGGCGAGTACTACGAGCAGTACTTC.

The CDR3 DNA sequence: TGCAGTGCTAGCCCCGTTTCCTACGAGCAGTACTTC. It codes for CSASPVSYEQYF. The chain has TRBV20-1 and TRBJ2-7; D gene unclear. The germline gives CDR1 DFQATT, CDR2 SNEGSKA (reference sequence). The germline V and J ends were trimmed by 3 bases and 1 base, with 7 bases remaining between them. The CDR3 extends over 12 amino acids.

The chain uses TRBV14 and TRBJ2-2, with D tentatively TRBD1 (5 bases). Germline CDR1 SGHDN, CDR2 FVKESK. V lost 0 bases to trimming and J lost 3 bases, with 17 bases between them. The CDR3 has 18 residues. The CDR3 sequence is CASSQDSGNRRYTGELFF. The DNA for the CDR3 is TGTGCCAGCAGCCAAGATTCAGGGAACCGCCGTTACACCGGGGAGCTGTTTTTT. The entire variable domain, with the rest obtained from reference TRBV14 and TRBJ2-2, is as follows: EAGVTQFPSHSVIEKGQTVTLRCDPISGHDNLYWYRRVMGKEIKFLLHFVKESKQDESGMPNNRFLAERTGGTYSTLKVQPAELEDSGVYFCASSQDSGNRRYTGELFFGEGSRLTVL.

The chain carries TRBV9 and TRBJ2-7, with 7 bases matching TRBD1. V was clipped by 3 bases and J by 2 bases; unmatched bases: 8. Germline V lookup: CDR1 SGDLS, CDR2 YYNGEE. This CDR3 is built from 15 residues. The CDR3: CASSGGRTGAYEQYF. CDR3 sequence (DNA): TGTGCCAGCAGCGGAGGTCGAACAGGGGCCTACGAGCAGTACTTC.

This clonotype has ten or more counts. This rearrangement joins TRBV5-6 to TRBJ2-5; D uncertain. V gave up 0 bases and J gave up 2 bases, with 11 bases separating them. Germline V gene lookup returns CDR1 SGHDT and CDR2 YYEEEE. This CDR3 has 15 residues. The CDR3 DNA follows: TGTGCCAGCAGCTTGGTGGAGCAACGGCAAGAGACCCAGTACTTC. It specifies CASSLVEQRQETQYF.

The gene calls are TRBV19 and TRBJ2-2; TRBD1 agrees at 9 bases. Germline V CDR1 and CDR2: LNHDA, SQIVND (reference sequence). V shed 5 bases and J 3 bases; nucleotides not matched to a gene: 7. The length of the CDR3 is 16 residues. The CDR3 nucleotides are TGTGCCAGTAGTTCCCTCGGACAGGGGCACACCGGGGAGCTGTTTTTT. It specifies CASSSLGQGHTGELFF.

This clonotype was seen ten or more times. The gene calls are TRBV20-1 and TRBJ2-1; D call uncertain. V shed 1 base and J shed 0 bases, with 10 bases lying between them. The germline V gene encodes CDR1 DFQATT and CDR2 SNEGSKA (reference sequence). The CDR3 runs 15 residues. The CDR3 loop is CSARVLGSSYNEQFF. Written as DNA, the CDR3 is TGCAGTGCTAGAGTACTGGGAAGCTCCTACAATGAGCAGTTCTTC.

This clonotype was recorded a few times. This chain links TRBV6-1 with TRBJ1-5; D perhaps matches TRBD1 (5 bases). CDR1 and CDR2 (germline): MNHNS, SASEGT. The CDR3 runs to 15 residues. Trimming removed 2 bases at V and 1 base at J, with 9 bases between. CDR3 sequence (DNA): TGTGCCAGCAGTGAATTGGGGGGGAGCAATCAGCCCCAGCATTTT. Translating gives CASSELGGSNQPQHF.

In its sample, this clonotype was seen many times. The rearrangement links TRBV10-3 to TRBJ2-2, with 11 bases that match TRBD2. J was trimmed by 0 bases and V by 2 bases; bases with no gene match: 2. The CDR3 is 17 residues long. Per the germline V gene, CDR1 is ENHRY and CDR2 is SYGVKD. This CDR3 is CAISETSGGPNTGELFF. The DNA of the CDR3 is TGTGCCATCAGTGAGACTAGCGGGGGCCCGAACACCGGGGAGCTGTTTTTT.

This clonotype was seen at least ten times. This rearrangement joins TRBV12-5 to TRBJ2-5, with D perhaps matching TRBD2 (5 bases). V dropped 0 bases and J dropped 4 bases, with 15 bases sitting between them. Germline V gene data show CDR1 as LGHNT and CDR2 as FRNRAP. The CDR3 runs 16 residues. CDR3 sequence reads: CASGLVPGVRGETQYF. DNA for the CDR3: TGTGCTAGTGGTTTGGTACCCGGGGTTCGTGGAGAGACCCAGTACTTC.

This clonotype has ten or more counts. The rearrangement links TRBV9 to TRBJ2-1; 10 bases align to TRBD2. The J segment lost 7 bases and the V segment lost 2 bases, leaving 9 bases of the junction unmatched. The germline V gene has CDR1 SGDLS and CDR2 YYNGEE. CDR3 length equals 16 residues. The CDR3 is CASSVGSSGSTNEQFF. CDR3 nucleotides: TGTGCCAGCAGCGTTGGGTCTAGCGGGAGTACTAATGAGCAGTTCTTC.

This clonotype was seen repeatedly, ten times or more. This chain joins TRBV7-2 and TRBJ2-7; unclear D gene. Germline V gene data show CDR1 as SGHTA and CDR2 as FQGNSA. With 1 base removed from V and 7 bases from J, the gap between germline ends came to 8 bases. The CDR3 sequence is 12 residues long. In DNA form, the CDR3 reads TGTGCCAGCAGCTTAGTCAGGAAGGAGCAGTACTTC. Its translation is CASSLVRKEQYF. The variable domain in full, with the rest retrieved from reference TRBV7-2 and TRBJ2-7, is GAGVSQSPSNKVTEKGKDVELRCDPISGHTALYWYRQSLGQGLEFLIYFQGNSAPDKSGLPSDRFSAERTGGSVSTLTIQRTQQEDSAVYLCASSLVRKEQYFGPGTRLTVT.